Listed here are 4 T cell receptor beta chains from one sample, sequenced in a study of CD4 and CD8 cells across lung adenocarcinoma regions. TCRdb passed the PCR reads through MiXCR, listing each CDR3 protein once. The table records about 16,000 distinct CDR3 sequences, 55% of them present only once. The material sequenced was CD8+ T cells from the center of a lung tumor. These receptors were collected from a female donor with lung adenocarcinoma. The CD4 and CD8 labels of this study may be unreliable.

This clonotype came up many times. The V gene is TRBV7-6, the J gene TRBJ2-5; 7 nucleotides agree with TRBD1. This CDR3 has 13 residues. V was pared by 5 bases and J by 3 bases, with 3 bases of the junction left unmatched. The germline V gene encodes CDR1 SGHVS and CDR2 FNYEAQ. The CDR3 spells CASSHGQEETQYF. Here the CDR3 DNA reads TGTGCCAGCAGCCACGGACAGGAAGAGACCCAGTACTTC. Full variable domain (rest looked up from reference TRBV7-6 and TRBJ2-5): GAGVSQSPRYKVTKRGQDVALRCDPISGHVSLYWYRQALGQGPEFLTYFNYEAQQDKSGLPNDRFSAERPEGSISTLTIQRTEQRDSAMYRCASSHGQEETQYFGPGTRLLVL.

This clonotype was found once. A read error may produce the germline difference seen at one junction end. The chain couples TRBV27 to TRBJ2-4, with TRBD2 identical over 9 bases. Germline V lookup: CDR1 MNHEY, CDR2 SMNVEV (reference sequence). The CDR3 is 16 residues long. CDR3 in amino acids: CASSSLAGRGKNMQYF. CDR3 DNA: TGTGCCAGCAGTTCTCTAGCGGGGAGAGGCAAAAACATGCAGTACTTC.

CDR3 bases: TGTGCCAGAGGGACCGCGGTTAGACGCACAGATACGCAGTATTTT. This codes for CARGTAVRRTDTQYF. The V gene is TRBV5-3, the J gene TRBJ2-3; D might be TRBD1 or TRBD2, each matching 5 bases. TRBV5-3 falls under the ORF class, with uncertain function. Deletions cut 7 bases from V and 1 base from J, with 16 bases between. The CDR3 is 15 amino acids.

This clonotype came up once. The chain links TRBV24-1 to TRBJ2-1, with D maybe TRBD2 (5 bases). Germline V lookup: CDR1 KGHDR, CDR2 SFDVKD. V lost 0 bases to trimming and J lost 4 bases, with 12 bases between them. The CDR3 covers 16 residues. The DNA for the CDR3 is TGTGCCACCAGTGATTTGGCGTCTAGCACATACAATGAGCAGTTCTTC. Its translation: CATSDLASSTYNEQFF.